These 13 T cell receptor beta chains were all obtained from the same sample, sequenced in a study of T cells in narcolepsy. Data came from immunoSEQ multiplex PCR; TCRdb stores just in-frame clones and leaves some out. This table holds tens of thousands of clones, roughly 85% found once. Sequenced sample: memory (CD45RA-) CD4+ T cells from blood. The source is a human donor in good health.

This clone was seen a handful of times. The CDR3 DNA follows: TGTGCCTGGAGTGTACAGTTTGGGACAGCTTTCTTT. This translates into CAWSVQFGTAFF. V is TRBV30 and J is TRBJ1-1; a weak D match, TRBD1 (5 bases). The ends were cut back, 0 bases at V and 10 bases at J, with 12 bases in the middle. In germline, CDR1 is GTSNPN, CDR2 SVGIG (reference sequence). The CDR3 totals 12 residues.

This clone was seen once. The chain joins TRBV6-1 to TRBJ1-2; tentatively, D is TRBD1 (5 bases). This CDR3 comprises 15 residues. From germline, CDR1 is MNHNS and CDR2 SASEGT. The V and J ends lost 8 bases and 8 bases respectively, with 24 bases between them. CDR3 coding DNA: TGTGCCAGCCTACTATCGGGGGGAGAGTCGCGGGGCTACACCTTC. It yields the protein CASLLSGGESRGYTF.

CDR3 nucleotides: TGTGCCAGAAGGGATAACTATGGCTACACCTTC. Translating gives CARRDNYGYTF. The chain couples TRBV2 to TRBJ1-2; D uncertain. The CDR3 totals 11 residues. With 9 bases removed from V and 1 base from J, the gap between germline ends came to 6 bases. Germline V gene lookup returns CDR1 SNHLY and CDR2 FYNNEI.

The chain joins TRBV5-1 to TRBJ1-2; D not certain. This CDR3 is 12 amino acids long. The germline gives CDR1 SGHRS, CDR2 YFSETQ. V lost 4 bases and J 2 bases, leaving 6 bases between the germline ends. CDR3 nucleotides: TGCGCCAGCAGCATGCAGAACTATGGCTACACCTTC. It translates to CASSMQNYGYTF.

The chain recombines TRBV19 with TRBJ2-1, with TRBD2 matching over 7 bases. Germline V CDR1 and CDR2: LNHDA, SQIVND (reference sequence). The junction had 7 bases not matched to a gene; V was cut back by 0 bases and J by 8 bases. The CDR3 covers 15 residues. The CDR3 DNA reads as TGTGCCAGTAGTATAGAGGGAGGGAGAACCCATGAGCAGTTCTTC. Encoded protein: CASSIEGGRTHEQFF.

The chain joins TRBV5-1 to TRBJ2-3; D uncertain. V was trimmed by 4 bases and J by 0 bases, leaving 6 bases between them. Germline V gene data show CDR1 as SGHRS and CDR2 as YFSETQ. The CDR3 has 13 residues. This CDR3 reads CASSDLSTDTQYF. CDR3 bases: TGCGCCAGCAGCGACCTCAGCACAGATACGCAGTATTTT.

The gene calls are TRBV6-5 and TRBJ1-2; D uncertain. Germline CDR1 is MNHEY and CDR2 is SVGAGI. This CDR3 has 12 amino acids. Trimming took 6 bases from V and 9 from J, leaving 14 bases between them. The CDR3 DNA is TGTGCCAGCAGGAGCTCTCCGGGGAGCTACACCTTC. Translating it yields CASRSSPGSYTF.

The CDR3 DNA reads as TGTGCCACCAGCAGAGATTTGACGGGAGTTTCCTACGAGCAGTACTTC. Translating gives CATSRDLTGVSYEQYF. The chain couples TRBV15 to TRBJ2-7; a possible D gene is TRBD2 (6 bases). V lost 0 bases to trimming and J lost 1 base, with 13 bases between them. Germline CDR1 and CDR2: LNHNV and YYDKDF (reference sequence). The CDR3 extends over 16 amino acids.

In DNA form, the CDR3 reads TGTGCCAGCTCACGCGGGACAGGAAAAAGCGAGCAGTACTTC. It codes for CASSRGTGKSEQYF. The J gene is TRBJ2-7, the V gene TRBV18; 8 nucleotides line up with TRBD1. Germline-derived CDR1 and CDR2 are KGHSH and LQKENI. V gave up 4 bases and J gave up 6 bases; unmatched junction bases: 8. The CDR3 consists of 14 residues.

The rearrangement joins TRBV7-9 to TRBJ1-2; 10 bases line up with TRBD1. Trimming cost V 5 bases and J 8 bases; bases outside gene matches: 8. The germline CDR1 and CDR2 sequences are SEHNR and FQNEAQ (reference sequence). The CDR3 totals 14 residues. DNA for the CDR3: TGTGCCAGCAGCCTCGGGACAGGGGCTGACGGCTACACCTTC. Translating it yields CASSLGTGADGYTF.

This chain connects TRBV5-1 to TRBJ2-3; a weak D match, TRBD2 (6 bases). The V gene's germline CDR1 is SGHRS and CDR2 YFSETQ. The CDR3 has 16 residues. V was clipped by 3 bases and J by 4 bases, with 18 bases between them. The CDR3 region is CASSSLGLTRADTQYF. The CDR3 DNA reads TGCGCCAGCAGCTCACTCGGACTAACGAGAGCAGATACGCAGTATTTT.

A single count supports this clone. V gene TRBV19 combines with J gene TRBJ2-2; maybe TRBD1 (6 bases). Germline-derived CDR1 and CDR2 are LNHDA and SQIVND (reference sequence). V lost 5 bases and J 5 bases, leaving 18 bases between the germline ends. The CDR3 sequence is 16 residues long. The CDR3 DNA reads TGTGCCAGTAGTGGCTTAGTGGGGGCTCGAACCGGGGAGCTGTTTTTT. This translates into CASSGLVGARTGELFF.

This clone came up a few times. This CDR3 reads CASSQEGNTIYF. As DNA, the CDR3 is TGTGCCAGCAGCCAAGAGGGAAACACCATATATTTT. This chain uses TRBV14 with TRBJ1-3; D remains unclear. The V end lost 0 bases, the J end lost 4 bases, and 1 base lay between the germline ends. The CDR3 sequence is 12 residues long. Germline V gene data show CDR1 as SGHDN and CDR2 as FVKESK.